This TCR beta chain was captured by sequencing in a study of T cell responses to AZD1222 COVID-19 vaccine. Study-level background: Pooling was applied to second doses at about 4 or about 12 weeks. Overall study findings and caveats: Spike-specific TCR repertoires showed rising breadth and depth after two AZD1222 doses. Unmutated variant regions reportedly attract nearly half of all spike-specific TCRs. Only five to seven AZD1222 recipients tested seropositive at baseline.

The CDR3 is 16 amino acids. Germline assignment: CDR1 MNHEY and CDR2 SVGAGI. V lost 4 bases, J lost 1 base, and 9 bases stayed unmatched. Only in-frame clones appear in the TCRdb table, and some are missing; sequencing was by immunoSEQ multiplex PCR. The sample lists 95,000 to 150,000 clones, over 75% occurring once. Of note for this clone: Its cognate antigen is unknown.

Sequenced here: peripheral blood, sampled on day 0 of AZD1222 vaccination. The source of this sequence is an adult in good health. The V gene is TRBV6-5, the J gene TRBJ1-1, with TRBD1 matching 7 bases. CDR3 nucleotides: TGTGCCAGCAGTTCGTTAAGACAGGGAGGGAACACTGAAGCTTTCTTT. It translates to CASSSLRQGGNTEAFF.